This T cell receptor beta chain was captured by sequencing in a study of control samples from healthy donors and cancer patients (dated by TCRdb to about 2020). V is pared back by 4 bases and J by 5 bases, with 6 bases lying between the germline termini. The CDR3 holds 11 amino acids from the cysteine to the phenylalanine. The read is trimmed to its CDR3 DNA, 33 bases read in frame from base 1. The CDR1 and CDR2 encoded by the germline V gene (reference sequence) are DFQATT and SNEGSKA. Details on this clone: It has no known antigen specificity. Base-call qualities are not available, and no considerably larger clone is one nucleotide away.

Receptor libraries were prepared by the immunoSEQ multiplex PCR assay. In TCRdb, the immuneACCESS table is reduced to in-frame sequences with V and J assigned. These tables do not hold every clone; where another copy was compared, an unresolved V gene accounts for under half, and the others remain unexplained. Recorded for this sample are roughly 130,000 clones; around 96% of them occurred a single time. Jointly, the top ten make up 3.6% of the sample. The clonotype originates from a man aged 25 to 40 in good health. The sequencing input was blood. The sequence links TRBV20-1 to TRBJ2-1, with the D gene not clear enough to name. In nucleotides, the sequence is TGCAGTGCTACAATAAACAATGAGCAGTTCTTC. Translated, this gives CSATINNEQFF.